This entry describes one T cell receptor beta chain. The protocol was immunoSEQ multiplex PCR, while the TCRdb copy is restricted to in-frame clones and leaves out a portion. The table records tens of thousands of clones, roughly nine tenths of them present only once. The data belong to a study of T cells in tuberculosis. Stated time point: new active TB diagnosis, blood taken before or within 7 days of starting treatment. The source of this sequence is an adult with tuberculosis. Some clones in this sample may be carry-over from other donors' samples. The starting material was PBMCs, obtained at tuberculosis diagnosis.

The CDR3 DNA follows: TGCGCCAGCACCCTGGGGGGACAGGGAAAAAACGAGCAGTACTTC. Its translation is CASTLGGQGKNEQYF. This chain links TRBV5-1 with TRBJ2-7; 9 nucleotides match TRBD1. CDR3 length: 15 residues. Per germline, CDR1 SGHRS and CDR2 YFSETQ. The V and J ends lost 6 bases and 5 bases, in that order; junction bases with no gene match: 12.